This T cell receptor beta chain came from a study of identical twins. After template switching added a universal primer site, the resulting cDNA carried unique molecular identifiers. TCRdb processed the 5' RACE reads anew with MiXCR; each CDR3 protein has one entry. Of just over 450,000 distinct CDR3 sequences listed, approximately 15% were seen once; the top ten hold over 0.5%. This clonotype was found a few times. V was shortened by 2 bases and J by 4 bases, with 11 bases between the two germline ends. In germline, CDR1 is SGHRS, CDR2 YFSETQ. There are 14 residues in the CDR3. In addition, the sample was reused for a study of yellow fever vaccine responses in identical twins. From that second work: Vaccine-induced T cell responses in twins were reportedly observed to appear partly convergent, partly personalized.

The sequenced sample was CD4+ T cells sorted from blood. This chain connects TRBV5-1 to TRBJ2-3; a weak D match, TRBD2 (6 bases). The sequence derives from a woman under 30 in good health. CDR3 in amino acids: CASSFSSGADTQYF. CDR3 in DNA: TGCGCCAGCAGCTTCAGCTCGGGAGCAGATACGCAGTATTTT.